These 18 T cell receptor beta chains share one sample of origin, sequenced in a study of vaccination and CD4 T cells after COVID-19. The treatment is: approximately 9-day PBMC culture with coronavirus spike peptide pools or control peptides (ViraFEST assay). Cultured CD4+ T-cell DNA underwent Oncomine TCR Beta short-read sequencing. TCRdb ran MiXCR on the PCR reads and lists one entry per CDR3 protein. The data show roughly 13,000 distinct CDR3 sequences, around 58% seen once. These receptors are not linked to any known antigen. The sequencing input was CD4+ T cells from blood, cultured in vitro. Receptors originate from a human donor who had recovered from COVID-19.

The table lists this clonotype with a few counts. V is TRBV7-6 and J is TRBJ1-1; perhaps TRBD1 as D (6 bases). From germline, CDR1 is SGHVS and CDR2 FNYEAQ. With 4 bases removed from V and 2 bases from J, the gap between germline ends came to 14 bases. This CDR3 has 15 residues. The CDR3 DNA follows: TGTGCCAGCAGCTCTCAGGCAGGGGTCAACACTGAAGCTTTCTTT. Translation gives CASSSQAGVNTEAFF.

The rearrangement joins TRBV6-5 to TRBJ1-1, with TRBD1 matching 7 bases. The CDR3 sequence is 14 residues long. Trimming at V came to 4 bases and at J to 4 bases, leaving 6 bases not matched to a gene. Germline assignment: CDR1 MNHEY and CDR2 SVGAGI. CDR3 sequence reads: CASSSVGGTTEAFF. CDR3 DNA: TGTGCCAGCAGTTCGGTAGGGGGCACCACTGAAGCTTTCTTT.

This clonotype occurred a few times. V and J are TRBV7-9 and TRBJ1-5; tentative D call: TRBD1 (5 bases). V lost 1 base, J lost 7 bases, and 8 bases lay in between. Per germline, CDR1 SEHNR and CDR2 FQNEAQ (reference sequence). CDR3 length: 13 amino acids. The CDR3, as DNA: TGTGCCAGCAGCTTAGGAGGGGAACAGCCCCAGCATTTT. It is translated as CASSLGGEQPQHF.

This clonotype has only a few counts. The CDR3: CASSTSLVYGGVGMSEAFF. CDR3 bases: TGTGCCAGTAGTACTTCCTTAGTATATGGGGGAGTCGGGATGTCTGAAGCTTTCTTT. The rearrangement uses TRBV19 and TRBJ1-1, with D possibly TRBD1 on 5 matching bases. The CDR3 is 19 residues long. CDR1 and CDR2 (germline): LNHDA, SQIVND (reference sequence). V lost 4 bases, J lost 6 bases, and 30 bases lay in between. Combining the CDR3 with reference TRBV19 and TRBJ1-1 gives the whole variable domain DGGITQSPKYLFRKEGQNVTLSCEQNLNHDAMYWYRQDPGQGLRLIYYSQIVNDFQKGDIAEGYSVSREKKESFPLTVTSAQKNPTAFYLCASSTSLVYGGVGMSEAFFGQGTRLTVV.

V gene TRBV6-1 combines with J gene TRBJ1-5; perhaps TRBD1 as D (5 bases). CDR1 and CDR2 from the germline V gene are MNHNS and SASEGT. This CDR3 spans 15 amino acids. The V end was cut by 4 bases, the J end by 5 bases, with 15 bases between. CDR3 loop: CASSGGRAGDQPQHF. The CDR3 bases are TGTGCCAGCAGTGGCGGCAGGGCGGGGGATCAGCCCCAGCATTTT.

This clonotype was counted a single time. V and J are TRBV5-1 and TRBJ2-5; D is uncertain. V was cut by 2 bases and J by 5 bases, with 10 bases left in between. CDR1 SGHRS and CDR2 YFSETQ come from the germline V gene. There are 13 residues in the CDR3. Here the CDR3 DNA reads TGCGCCAGCAGCTTTGGCGCCATTGAGACCCAGTACTTC. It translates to CASSFGAIETQYF.

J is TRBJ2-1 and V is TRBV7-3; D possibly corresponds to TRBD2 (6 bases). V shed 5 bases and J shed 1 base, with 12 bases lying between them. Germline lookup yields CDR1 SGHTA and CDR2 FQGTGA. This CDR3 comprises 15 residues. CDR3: CASSPTGGSYNEQFF. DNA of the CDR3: TGTGCCAGCAGCCCCACTGGAGGGTCCTACAATGAGCAGTTCTTC.

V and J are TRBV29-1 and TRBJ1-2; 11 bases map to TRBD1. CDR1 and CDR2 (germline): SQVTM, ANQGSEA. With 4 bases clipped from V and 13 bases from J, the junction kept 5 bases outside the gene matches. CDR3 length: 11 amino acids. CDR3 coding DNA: TGCAGCGTTGGGGGACAGGGGGTTGTCACCTTC. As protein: CSVGGQGVVTF. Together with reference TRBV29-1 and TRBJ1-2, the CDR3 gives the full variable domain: SAVISQKPSRDICQRGTSLTIQCQVDSQVTMMFWYRQQPGQSLTLIATANQGSEATYESGFVIDKFPISRPNLTFSTLTVSNMSPEDSSIYLCSVGGQGVVTFGSGTRLTVV.

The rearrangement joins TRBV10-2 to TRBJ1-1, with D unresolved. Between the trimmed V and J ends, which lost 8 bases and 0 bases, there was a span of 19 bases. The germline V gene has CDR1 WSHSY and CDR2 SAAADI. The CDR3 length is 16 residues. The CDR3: CASPPQRSLMNTEAFF. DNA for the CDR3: TGCGCCAGCCCGCCCCAACGGTCCCTCATGAACACTGAAGCTTTCTTT.

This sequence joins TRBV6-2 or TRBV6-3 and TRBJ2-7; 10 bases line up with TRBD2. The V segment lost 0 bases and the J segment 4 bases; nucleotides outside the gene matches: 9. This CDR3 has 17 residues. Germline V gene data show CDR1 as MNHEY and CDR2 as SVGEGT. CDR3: CASSYSKSGRVIYEQYF. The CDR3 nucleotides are TGTGCCAGCAGTTACTCGAAGAGCGGGAGGGTAATTTACGAGCAGTACTTC.

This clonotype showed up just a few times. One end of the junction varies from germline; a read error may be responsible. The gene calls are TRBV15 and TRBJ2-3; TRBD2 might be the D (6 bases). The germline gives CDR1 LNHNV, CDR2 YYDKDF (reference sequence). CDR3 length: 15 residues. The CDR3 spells CATSRELAGSDTQYF. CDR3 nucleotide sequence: TGTGCTACCAGCAGAGAGTTGGCGGGGTCGGATACGCAGTATTTT.

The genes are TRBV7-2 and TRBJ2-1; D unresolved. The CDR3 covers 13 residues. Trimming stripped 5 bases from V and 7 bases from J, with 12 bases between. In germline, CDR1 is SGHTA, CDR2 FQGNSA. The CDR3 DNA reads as TGTGCCAGCAGCCAGAGCTGGCAGAATGAGCAGTTCTTC. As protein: CASSQSWQNEQFF.

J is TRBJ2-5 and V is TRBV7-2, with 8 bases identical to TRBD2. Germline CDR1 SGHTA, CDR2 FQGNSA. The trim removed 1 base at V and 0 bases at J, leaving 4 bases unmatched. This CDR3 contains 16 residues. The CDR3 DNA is TGTGCCAGCAGCTTAGAGGCTAGCGGGTACCAAGAGACCCAGTACTTC. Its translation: CASSLEASGYQETQYF. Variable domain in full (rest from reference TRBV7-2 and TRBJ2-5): GAGVSQSPSNKVTEKGKDVELRCDPISGHTALYWYRQSLGQGLEFLIYFQGNSAPDKSGLPSDRFSAERTGGSVSTLTIQRTQQEDSAVYLCASSLEASGYQETQYFGPGTRLLVL.

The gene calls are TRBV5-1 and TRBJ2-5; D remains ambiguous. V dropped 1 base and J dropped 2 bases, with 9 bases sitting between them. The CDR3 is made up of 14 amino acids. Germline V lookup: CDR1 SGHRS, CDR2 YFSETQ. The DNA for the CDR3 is TGCGCCAGCAGCTTGCAGGATGGGCAAGAGACCCAGTACTTC. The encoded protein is CASSLQDGQETQYF.

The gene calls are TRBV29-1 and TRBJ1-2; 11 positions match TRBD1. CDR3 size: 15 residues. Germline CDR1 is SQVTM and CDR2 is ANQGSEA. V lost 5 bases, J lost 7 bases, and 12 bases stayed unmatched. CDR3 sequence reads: CSVQKTGQGVVGYTF. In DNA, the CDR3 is TGCAGCGTTCAGAAAACGGGACAGGGGGTAGTTGGCTACACCTTC.

The CDR3 nucleotides read TGCAGTGCTGACAGGGGAGCGCTTGGCTACACCTTC. Translated: CSADRGALGYTF. The chain recombines TRBV20-1 with TRBJ1-2, with 8 nucleotides matching TRBD1. The V and J ends lost 5 bases and 7 bases, in that order; junction bases with no gene match: 6. Germline CDR1 DFQATT, CDR2 SNEGSKA (reference sequence). The CDR3 length is 12 residues.

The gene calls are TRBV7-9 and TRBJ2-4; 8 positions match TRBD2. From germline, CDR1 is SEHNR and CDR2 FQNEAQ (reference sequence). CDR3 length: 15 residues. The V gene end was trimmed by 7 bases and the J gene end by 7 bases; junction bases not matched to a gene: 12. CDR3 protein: CASNPSGRAYNIQYF. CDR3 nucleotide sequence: TGTGCCAGCAACCCCTCCGGGAGGGCCTACAACATTCAGTACTTC. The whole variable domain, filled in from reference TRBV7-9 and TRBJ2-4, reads DTGVSQNPRHKITKRGQNVTFRCDPISEHNRLYWYRQTLGQGPEFLTYFQNEAQLEKSRLLSDRFSAERPKGSFSTLEIQRTEQGDSAMYLCASNPSGRAYNIQYFGAGTRLSVL.

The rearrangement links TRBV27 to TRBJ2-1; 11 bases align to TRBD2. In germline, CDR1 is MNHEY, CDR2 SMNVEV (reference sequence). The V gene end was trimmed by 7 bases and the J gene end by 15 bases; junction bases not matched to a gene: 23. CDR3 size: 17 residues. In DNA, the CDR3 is TGTGCCAGCACACCGATAACTAGCGGGAGACATCATCGGTTTCCGTTCTTC. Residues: CASTPITSGRHHRFPFF.